Listed here are 17 T cell receptor beta chains from one sample, sequenced in a study of cytomegalovirus exposure and HLA in healthy donors. The PCR employed 60 Vbeta primers together with 13 Jbeta primers. The table came from immunoSEQ multiplex PCR; TCRdb's copy has only in-frame clones and leaves some out. The sample yields approximately 150,000 clones, roughly 73% seen once. The specimen sequenced was PBMCs. The source is a young man in good health and CMV-seropositive.

This clone was seen a single time. The V and J genes are TRBV2 and TRBJ1-1; a weak D match, TRBD1 (5 bases). V lost 10 bases, J lost 4 bases, and 10 bases lay in between. The length of the CDR3 is 11 residues. CDR1 is SNHLY, CDR2 FYNNEI, per germline. The CDR3 nucleotides are TGTGCCACCTTGGGGGGCACTGAAGCTTTCTTT. Encoded protein: CATLGGTEAFF.

This clone showed up just once. The genes are TRBV30 and TRBJ1-1; unclear D gene. Germline-derived CDR1 and CDR2 are GTSNPN and SVGIG (reference sequence). With 5 bases removed from V and 0 bases from J, the gap between germline ends came to 10 bases. The CDR3 runs 13 residues. The CDR3 DNA sequence: TGTGCCTGGTCACTGACTATGAACACTGAAGCTTTCTTT. Residues: CAWSLTMNTEAFF.

The chain joins TRBV19 to TRBJ1-1, with D possibly TRBD1 on 6 matching bases. CDR1 and CDR2 (germline): LNHDA, SQIVND (reference sequence). The CDR3 spans 14 residues. The V gene lost 3 bases and the J gene lost 4 bases, with 12 bases spanning the gap. DNA of the CDR3: TGTGCCAGTAGTATTTCGGGGGGCGGCACTGAAGCTTTCTTT. This sequence encodes CASSISGGGTEAFF.

V usage is TRBV2 and J usage is TRBJ2-3; 12 nucleotides line up with TRBD1. This CDR3 has 18 residues. Germline trimming cut 7 bases from V and 5 bases from J; bases unmatched to any gene: 16. From germline, CDR1 is SNHLY and CDR2 FYNNEI. The CDR3 region is CASKSPGQGAKTLDTQYF. CDR3 nucleotide sequence: TGTGCCAGCAAATCCCCGGGACAGGGGGCAAAGACGTTAGATACGCAGTATTTT. The whole variable domain, remainder taken from reference TRBV2 and TRBJ2-3, is EPEVTQTPSHQVTQMGQEVILRCVPISNHLYFYWYRQILGQKVEFLVSFYNNEISEKSEIFDDQFSVERPDGSNFTLKIRSTKLEDSAMYFCASKSPGQGAKTLDTQYFGPGTRLTVL.

The gene calls are TRBV2 and TRBJ2-3; D is possibly TRBD2 (6 bases). V lost 6 bases and J 2 bases, leaving 12 bases between the germline ends. Germline assignment: CDR1 SNHLY and CDR2 FYNNEI. The CDR3 has 14 residues. Here the CDR3 DNA reads TGTGCCAGCAGCCAGACTAGAAACACAGATACGCAGTATTTT. The encoded protein is CASSQTRNTDTQYF.

This chain uses TRBV9 with TRBJ2-7; D remains unclear. The germline V and J ends were trimmed by 0 bases and 7 bases, with 14 bases remaining between them. Germline CDR1 is SGDLS and CDR2 is YYNGEE. The CDR3 is 14 residues long. The CDR3: CASSVASDSWEQYF. For the CDR3, the DNA is TGTGCCAGCAGCGTAGCATCTGACTCTTGGGAGCAGTACTTC.

The rearrangement uses TRBV9 and TRBJ2-3; TRBD2 matches 7 bases. Trimming cost V 4 bases and J 4 bases; bases outside gene matches: 9. CDR1 is SGDLS and CDR2 is YYNGEE in the germline V gene. The length of the CDR3 is 15 residues. CDR3 nucleotide sequence: TGTGCCAGCAGCCCGGGAGGACCCGGGGCAGATACGCAGTATTTT. This translates into CASSPGGPGADTQYF.

The chain combines TRBV7-2 with TRBJ2-3; TRBD2 might be the D (6 bases). V shed 2 bases and J shed 4 bases, with 13 bases lying between them. CDR1 is SGHTA and CDR2 is FQGNSA in the germline V gene. This CDR3 is 15 amino acids long. The CDR3 loop is CASSLRMRRADTQYF. CDR3 sequence (DNA): TGTGCCAGCAGCTTACGGATGAGGAGGGCAGATACGCAGTATTTT.

As DNA, the CDR3 is TGTGCCAGCAGCTTATCCAGGGTCAATGAGCAGTTCTTC. Its translation is CASSLSRVNEQFF. V gene TRBV7-3 combines with J gene TRBJ2-1; D may be TRBD1 (5 bases). This CDR3 has 13 residues. The germline gives CDR1 SGHTA, CDR2 FQGTGA. The ends were cut back, 2 bases at V and 6 bases at J, with 8 bases in the middle. The full variable domain, with the rest looked up from reference TRBV7-3 and TRBJ2-1, is GAGVSQTPSNKVTEKGKYVELRCDPISGHTALYWYRQSLGQGPEFLIYFQGTGAADDSGLPNDRFFAVRPEGSVSTLKIQRTERGDSAVYLCASSLSRVNEQFFGPGTRLTVL.

Comments on this clone: The sample has other DNA sequences that encode this CDR3 too. CDR3 coding DNA: TGTGCCAGCAGCCAGGACAGGAACAATGAGCAGTTCTTC. This encodes CASSQDRNNEQFF. The chain carries TRBV4-2 and TRBJ2-1; TRBD1 matches 7 bases. CDR3 length equals 13 residues. After removal of 3 bases from V and 5 bases from J, the junction contained 1 base not matched to a gene. Germline V gene data show CDR1 as LGHNA and CDR2 as YNFKEQ.

This clone came up once. The CDR3 loop reads CASSGGTGRETQYF. DNA of the CDR3: TGTGCCAGCAGTGGGGGAACAGGGCGGGAGACCCAGTACTTC. This chain connects TRBV2 to TRBJ2-5; the D gene is possibly TRBD1 (6 bases). The germline V gene has CDR1 SNHLY and CDR2 FYNNEI. Trimming took off 4 bases at V and 5 bases at J, with 14 bases between the two ends. The CDR3 loop spans 14 amino acids. The whole variable domain, remainder taken from reference TRBV2 and TRBJ2-5, is EPEVTQTPSHQVTQMGQEVILRCVPISNHLYFYWYRQILGQKVEFLVSFYNNEISEKSEIFDDQFSVERPDGSNFTLKIRSTKLEDSAMYFCASSGGTGRETQYFGPGTRLLVL.

Points on this clone: Its ends do not fully match the called genes, so a read error is possible. The chain combines TRBV7-9 with TRBJ2-1, with 7 positions matching TRBD2. The CDR3 extends over 18 amino acids. The germline V gene has CDR1 SEHNR and CDR2 FQNEAQ (reference sequence). The CDR3 DNA reads as TGTTCCAGCAGCCGAAATATAGGCCTAGCGGACTCCTACAATGAGCAGTTCTTC. Its protein is CSSSRNIGLADSYNEQFF.

The chain uses TRBV7-2 and TRBJ2-1; tentative D call: TRBD1 (5 bases). Germline lookup yields CDR1 SGHTA and CDR2 FQGNSA. V dropped 5 bases and J dropped 7 bases, with 18 bases sitting between them. The CDR3 spans 15 residues. The CDR3 reads CASSPGAGSENEQFF. The CDR3 coding sequence is TGTGCCAGCAGCCCTGGGGCAGGGTCTGAAAATGAGCAGTTCTTC. Together with reference TRBV7-2 and TRBJ2-1, the CDR3 gives the full variable domain: GAGVSQSPSNKVTEKGKDVELRCDPISGHTALYWYRQSLGQGLEFLIYFQGNSAPDKSGLPSDRFSAERTGGSVSTLTIQRTQQEDSAVYLCASSPGAGSENEQFFGPGTRLTVL.

The chain joins TRBV5-1 to TRBJ2-7; 11 nucleotides match TRBD1. The CDR3 runs to 14 residues. Germline V CDR1 and CDR2: SGHRS, YFSETQ. After removal of 3 bases from V and 4 bases from J, the junction contained 3 bases not matched to a gene. The CDR3 region has the DNA TGCGCCAGCAGCTCCAGGGACAGGGGGTACGAGCAGTACTTC. This encodes CASSSRDRGYEQYF.

This clone was picked up one time. The V call is TRBV6-5, the J call TRBJ2-7, with a tentative D call TRBD2 (7 bases). Germline values: CDR1 MNHEY, CDR2 SVGAGI. The V end was cut by 0 bases, the J end by 2 bases, with 11 bases between. The length of the CDR3 is 15 residues. The CDR3 sequence: CASSYSKGGTYEQYF. The CDR3 DNA reads as TGTGCCAGCAGTTACTCGAAGGGGGGGACCTACGAGCAGTACTTC.

The count of this clone is one. The chain combines TRBV27 with TRBJ1-6; no firm D call. Germline lookup yields CDR1 MNHEY and CDR2 SMNVEV (reference sequence). The germline V and J ends were trimmed by 2 bases and 9 bases, with 11 bases remaining between them. This CDR3 is 14 amino acids long. CDR3 sequence: CASSLNSGGSPLHF. The CDR3 nucleotides are TGTGCCAGCAGTTTAAACAGCGGTGGTTCACCCCTCCACTTT.

The chain is built from TRBV19 and TRBJ2-2, with 7 bases fitting TRBD1. Germline CDR1 LNHDA, CDR2 SQIVND (reference sequence). The CDR3 loop spans 16 amino acids. V lost 5 bases to trimming and J lost 1 base; unmatched junction nucleotides: 7. The CDR3 coding sequence is TGTGCCAGTAGTGACAGTAGGGACAGGAACACCGGGGAGCTGTTTTTT. Translating it yields CASSDSRDRNTGELFF.